The 8 T cell receptor beta chains listed next were all sequenced from one sample in a study of T cell responses to AZD1222 COVID-19 vaccine. Clones were read by immunoSEQ multiplex PCR, and TCRdb kept only the in-frame ones, dropping some. The profile shows 110,000 or so clones, about 87% of them singletons. Material: peripheral blood, obtained 28 days after the second AZD1222 dose. The receptors were sampled from an adult who received the AZD1222 COVID-19 vaccine.

This clone was picked up one time. The chain couples TRBV27 to TRBJ2-1, with unresolved D. There are 13 residues in the CDR3. The germline gives CDR1 MNHEY, CDR2 SMNVEV (reference sequence). Between the trimmed V and J ends, which lost 3 bases and 5 bases, there was a span of 8 bases. The CDR3 loop is CASSFSVNNEQFF. The CDR3 DNA reads TGTGCCAGCAGTTTCTCTGTCAACAATGAGCAGTTCTTC.

This clone has just one count. The chain joins TRBV19 to TRBJ2-2; the match to TRBD2 covers 9 bases. The ends lost 5 bases at V and 5 bases at J; junction bases unmatched: 6. CDR3 length equals 15 residues. CDR1 is LNHDA, CDR2 SQIVND, per germline (reference sequence). Written as DNA, the CDR3 is TGTGCCAGTAGTGTTAGCGGGAGTCAAACCGGGGAGCTGTTTTTT. Amino acids: CASSVSGSQTGELFF.

The rearrangement joins TRBV9 to TRBJ2-3; D is perhaps TRBD2 (5 bases). Between the trimmed V and J ends, which lost 0 bases and 2 bases, there was a span of 13 bases. This CDR3 has 16 amino acids. The germline gives CDR1 SGDLS, CDR2 YYNGEE. In DNA, the CDR3 is TGTGCCAGCAGCGTAGCGGTGGGAGCGGACACAGATACGCAGTATTTT. Its protein is CASSVAVGADTDTQYF. Filled out from reference TRBV9 and TRBJ2-3, the complete variable domain reads DSGVTQTPKHLITATGQRVTLRCSPRSGDLSVYWYQQSLDQGLQFLIQYYNGEERAKGNILERFSAQQFPDLHSELNLSSLELGDSALYFCASSVAVGADTDTQYFGPGTRLTVL.

The rearrangement uses TRBV13 and TRBJ2-5, with D uncertain. Germline CDR1 reads PRHDT; CDR2 reads FYEKMQ (reference sequence). V was clipped by 5 bases and J by 2 bases, with 6 bases between them. This CDR3 is built from 12 residues. This chain's CDR3 is CASSPLQETQYF. CDR3 coding DNA: TGTGCCAGCAGCCCCCTACAAGAGACCCAGTACTTC.

CDR3 nucleotide sequence: TGTGCCAGCAGTTACTTGGACGCGACAGATACGCAGTATTTT. This translates into CASSYLDATDTQYF. This sequence joins TRBV6-2 or TRBV6-3 and TRBJ2-3; D remains unclear. The germline V and J ends were trimmed by 1 base and 3 bases, with 8 bases remaining between them. Per germline, CDR1 MNHEY and CDR2 SVGEGT. The CDR3 loop spans 14 amino acids.

The chain uses TRBV7-2 and TRBJ2-5, with 14 bases lining up with TRBD2. CDR3 size: 15 residues. V lost 6 bases, J lost 5 bases, and 5 bases stayed unmatched. The germline gives CDR1 SGHTA, CDR2 FQGNSA. CDR3: CASSGLAGGEETQYF. The CDR3 nucleotides are TGTGCCAGCAGTGGACTAGCGGGAGGTGAGGAGACCCAGTACTTC.

The chain uses TRBV4-2 and TRBJ1-6, with 8 bases lining up with TRBD1. CDR3 length: 20 amino acids. Per germline, CDR1 LGHNA and CDR2 YNFKEQ. The junction had 13 bases not matched to a gene; V was cut back by 0 bases and J by 3 bases. This CDR3 is CASSQDPRTGTGNYNSPLHF. The CDR3, as DNA: TGTGCCAGCAGCCAAGATCCCCGAACCGGGACAGGCAACTATAATTCACCCCTCCACTTT.

The chain employs TRBV7-9 and TRBJ1-6, with no clear D. Trimming cost V 3 bases and J 5 bases, with 8 bases left between them. CDR1 is SEHNR, CDR2 FQNEAQ, per germline (reference sequence). The CDR3 has 14 amino acids. CDR3: CASSFSGDNSPLHF. The CDR3 DNA reads TGTGCCAGCAGCTTTTCCGGGGATAATTCACCCCTCCACTTT.